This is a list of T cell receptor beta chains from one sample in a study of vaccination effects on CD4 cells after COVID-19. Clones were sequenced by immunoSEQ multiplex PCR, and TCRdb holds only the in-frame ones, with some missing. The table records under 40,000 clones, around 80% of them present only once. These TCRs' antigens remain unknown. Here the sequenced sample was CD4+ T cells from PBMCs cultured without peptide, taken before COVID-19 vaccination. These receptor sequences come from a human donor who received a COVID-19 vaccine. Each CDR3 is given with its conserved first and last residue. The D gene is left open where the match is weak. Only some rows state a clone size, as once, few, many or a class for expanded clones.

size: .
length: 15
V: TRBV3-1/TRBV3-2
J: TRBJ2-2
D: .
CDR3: CASSPTRLNTGELFF
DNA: TGTGCCAGCAGCCCAACCCGACTTAACACCGGGGAGCTGTTTTTT

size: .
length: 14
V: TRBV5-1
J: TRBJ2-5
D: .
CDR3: CASSPLSDQETQYF
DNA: TGCGCCAGCAGCCCTCTCTCGGACCAAGAGACCCAGTACTTC

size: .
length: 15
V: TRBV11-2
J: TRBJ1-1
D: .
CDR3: CASSKGQTMNTEAFF
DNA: TGTGCCAGCAGCAAAGGACAGACCATGAACACTGAAGCTTTCTTT

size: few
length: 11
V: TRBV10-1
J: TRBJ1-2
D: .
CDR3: CASGGGRGYTF
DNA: TGCGCCAGCGGTGGAGGGAGAGGCTACACCTTC

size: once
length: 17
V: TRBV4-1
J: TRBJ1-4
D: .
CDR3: CASSQEGQRATNEKLFF
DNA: TGCGCCAGCAGCCAAGAAGGCCAGCGTGCAACTAATGAAAAACTGTTTTTT

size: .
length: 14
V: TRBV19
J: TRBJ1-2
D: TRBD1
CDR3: CASSIATGGYGYTF
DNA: TGTGCCAGTAGTATAGCTACAGGGGGCTATGGCTACACCTTC

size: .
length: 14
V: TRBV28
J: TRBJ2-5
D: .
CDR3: CASGEPGTQETQYF
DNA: TGTGCCAGCGGAGAACCCGGGACCCAAGAGACCCAGTACTTC

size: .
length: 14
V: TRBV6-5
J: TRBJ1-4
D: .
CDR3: CASRQGGANEKLFF
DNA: TGTGCCAGCAGACAGGGTGGAGCTAATGAAAAACTGTTTTTT

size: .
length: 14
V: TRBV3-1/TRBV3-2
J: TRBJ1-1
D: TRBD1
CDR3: CASSQLGTGIEAFF
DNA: TGTGCCAGCAGCCAGCTAGGGACAGGTATAGAAGCTTTCTTT

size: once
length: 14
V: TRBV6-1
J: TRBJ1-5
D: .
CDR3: CASSKTGIYQPQHF
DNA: TGTGCCAGCAGTAAAACAGGGATATATCAGCCCCAGCATTTT

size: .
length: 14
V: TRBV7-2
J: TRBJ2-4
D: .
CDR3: CASSLGVGKNIQYF
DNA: TGTGCCAGCAGCTTAGGGGTGGGGAAAAACATTCAGTACTTC

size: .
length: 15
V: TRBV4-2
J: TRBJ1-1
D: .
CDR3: CASSQEPHSNTEAFF
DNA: TGTGCCAGCAGCCAAGAACCCCATTCAAACACTGAAGCTTTCTTT

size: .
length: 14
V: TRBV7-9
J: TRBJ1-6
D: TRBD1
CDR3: CASSLTGDHSPLHF
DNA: TGTGCCAGCAGCTTGACAGGGGACCATTCACCCCTCCACTTT

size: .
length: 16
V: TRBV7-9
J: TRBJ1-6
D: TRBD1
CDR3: CASSLSPDRVNSPLHF
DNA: TGTGCCAGCAGCCTTTCCCCAGACAGGGTTAATTCACCCCTCCACTTT

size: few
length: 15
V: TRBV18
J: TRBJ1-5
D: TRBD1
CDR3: CASSPGTALNQPQHF
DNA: TGTGCCAGCTCACCTGGGACAGCCCTCAATCAGCCCCAGCATTTT

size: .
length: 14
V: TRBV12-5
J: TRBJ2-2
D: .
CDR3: CASALTGEGGELFF
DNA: TGTGCTAGTGCCCTGACAGGGGAGGGCGGGGAGCTGTTTTTT

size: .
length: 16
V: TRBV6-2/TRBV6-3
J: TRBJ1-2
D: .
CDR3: CASSYAGHSRDYGYTF
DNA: TGTGCCAGCAGTTACGCAGGTCACTCTCGAGATTATGGCTACACCTTC

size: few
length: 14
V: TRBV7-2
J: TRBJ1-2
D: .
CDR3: CASSLRDGPYGYTF
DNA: TGTGCCAGCAGCTTACGCGACGGCCCTTATGGCTACACCTTC

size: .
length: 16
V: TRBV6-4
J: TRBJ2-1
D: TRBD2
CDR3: CASSSSGGASYNEQFF
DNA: TGTGCCAGCAGTTCTAGCGGGGGAGCCTCCTACAATGAGCAGTTCTTC

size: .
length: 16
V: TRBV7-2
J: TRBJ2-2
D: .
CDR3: CASSLMAGPNTGELFF
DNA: TGTGCCAGCAGCTTAATGGCGGGACCAAACACCGGGGAGCTGTTTTTT

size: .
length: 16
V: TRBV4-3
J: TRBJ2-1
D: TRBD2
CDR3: CASSQEVVAGGSEQFF
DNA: TGCGCCAGCAGCCAAGAGGTAGTAGCGGGGGGAAGTGAGCAGTTCTTC

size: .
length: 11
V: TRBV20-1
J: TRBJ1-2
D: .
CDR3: CSAGARSGYTF
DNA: TGCAGTGCAGGGGCGAGGAGTGGCTACACCTTC

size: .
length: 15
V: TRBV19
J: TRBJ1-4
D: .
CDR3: CASSTITGGGEKLFF
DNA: TGTGCCAGTAGTACCATAACAGGAGGGGGTGAAAAACTGTTTTTT

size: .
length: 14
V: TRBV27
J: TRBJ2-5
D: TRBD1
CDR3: CASSLHRGQETQYF
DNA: TGTGCCAGCAGCCTGCACAGGGGGCAAGAGACCCAGTACTTC

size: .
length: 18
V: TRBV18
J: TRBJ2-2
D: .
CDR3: CASSPGPGRIGDTGELFF
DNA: TGTGCCAGCTCACCCGGTCCGGGGCGGATTGGGGACACCGGGGAGCTGTTTTTT

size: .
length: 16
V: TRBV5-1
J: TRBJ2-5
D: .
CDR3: CASSLGGSPPQETQYF
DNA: TGCGCCAGCAGCTTGGGAGGATCCCCCCCACAAGAGACCCAGTACTTC

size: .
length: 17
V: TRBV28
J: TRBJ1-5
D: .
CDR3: CASSLAQGSYSNQPQHF
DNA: TGTGCCAGCAGTTTAGCCCAGGGGAGCTATAGCAATCAGCCCCAGCATTTT

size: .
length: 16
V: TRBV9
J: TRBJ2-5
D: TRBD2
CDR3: CASSVGWRGGIKTQYF
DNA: TGTGCCAGCAGCGTAGGATGGCGGGGGGGCATAAAGACCCAGTACTTC

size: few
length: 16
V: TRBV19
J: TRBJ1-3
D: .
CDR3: CASSPSAPGAGNTIYF
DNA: TGTGCCAGTAGTCCCTCCGCCCCGGGGGCTGGAAACACCATATATTTT

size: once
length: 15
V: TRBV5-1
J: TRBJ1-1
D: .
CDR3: CASSWGGGVNTEAFF
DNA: TGCGCCAGCAGCTGGGGTGGGGGAGTAAACACTGAAGCTTTCTTT

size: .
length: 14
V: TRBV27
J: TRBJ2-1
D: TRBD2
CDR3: CASSLSRTSNEQFF
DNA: TGTGCCAGCAGTTTATCGAGGACTAGCAATGAGCAGTTCTTC

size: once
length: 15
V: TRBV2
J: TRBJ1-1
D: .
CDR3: CASSDRDVMNTEAFF
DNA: TGTGCCAGCAGTGACAGGGACGTCATGAACACTGAAGCTTTCTTT

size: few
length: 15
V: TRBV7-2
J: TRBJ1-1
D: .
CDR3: CASSPGRGRATEAFF
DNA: TGTGCCAGCAGCCCGGGTCGGGGGAGGGCCACTGAAGCTTTCTTT

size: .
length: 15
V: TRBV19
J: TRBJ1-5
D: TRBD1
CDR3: CASSASGQGDQPQHF
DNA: TGTGCCAGTAGTGCTTCGGGACAGGGCGATCAGCCCCAGCATTTT

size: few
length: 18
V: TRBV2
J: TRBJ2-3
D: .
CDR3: CASSEGIGFKRSTDTQYF
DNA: TGTGCCAGCAGTGAGGGGATCGGTTTCAAGCGGTCCACAGATACGCAGTATTTT

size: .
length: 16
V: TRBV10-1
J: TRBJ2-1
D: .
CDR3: CASSESRAPSYNEQFF
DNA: TGCGCCAGCAGTGAGTCGCGGGCACCTTCCTACAATGAGCAGTTCTTC

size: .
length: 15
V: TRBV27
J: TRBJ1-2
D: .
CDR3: CASSLTPAPNYGYTF
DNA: TGTGCCAGCAGTTTAACCCCGGCTCCTAACTATGGCTACACCTTC

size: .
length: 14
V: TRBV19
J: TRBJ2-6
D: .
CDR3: CASSARAGANVLTF
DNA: TGTGCCAGTAGTGCGAGGGCAGGGGCCAACGTCCTGACTTTC

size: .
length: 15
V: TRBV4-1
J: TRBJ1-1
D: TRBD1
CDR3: CASSQDSGGITEAFF
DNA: TGCGCCAGCAGCCAAGATTCAGGGGGCATCACTGAAGCTTTCTTT

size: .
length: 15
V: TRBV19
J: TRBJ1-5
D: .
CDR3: CASRYTGYSNQPQHF
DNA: TGTGCCAGTAGATATACGGGATATAGCAATCAGCCCCAGCATTTT

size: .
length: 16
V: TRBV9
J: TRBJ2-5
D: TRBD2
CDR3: CASSVGTSIQGETQYF
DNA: TGTGCCAGCAGCGTAGGGACTAGCATTCAAGGAGAGACCCAGTACTTC

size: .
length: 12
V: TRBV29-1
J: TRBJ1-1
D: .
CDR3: CSVATAPTEAFF
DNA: TGCAGCGTTGCGACAGCCCCCACTGAAGCTTTCTTT

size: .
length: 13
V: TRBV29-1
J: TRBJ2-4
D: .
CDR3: CSVSSLAKNIQYF
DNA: TGCAGCGTTAGCAGCCTAGCCAAAAACATTCAGTACTTC

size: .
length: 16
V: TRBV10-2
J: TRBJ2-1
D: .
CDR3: CASKIAPGSSYNEQFF
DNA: TGCGCCAGCAAGATTGCCCCAGGAAGCTCCTACAATGAGCAGTTCTTC

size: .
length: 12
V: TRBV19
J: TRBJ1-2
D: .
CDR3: CASTGKGYGYTF
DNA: TGTGCCAGTACCGGGAAGGGCTATGGCTACACCTTC

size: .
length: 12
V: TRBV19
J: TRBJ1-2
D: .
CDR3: CASSERNYGYTF
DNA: TGTGCCAGTAGTGAACGCAACTATGGCTACACCTTC

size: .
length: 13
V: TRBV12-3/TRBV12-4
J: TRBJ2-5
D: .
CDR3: CASSILDAETQYF
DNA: TGTGCCAGCAGTATACTCGACGCGGAGACCCAGTACTTC

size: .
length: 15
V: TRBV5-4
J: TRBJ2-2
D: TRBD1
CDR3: CASSLGDREAGELFF
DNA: TGTGCCAGCAGCTTGGGGGACAGGGAAGCCGGGGAGCTGTTTTTT

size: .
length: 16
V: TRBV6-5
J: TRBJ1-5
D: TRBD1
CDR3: CASSYPDRDGDQPQHF
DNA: TGTGCCAGCAGTTACCCCGACAGGGACGGGGATCAGCCCCAGCATTTT

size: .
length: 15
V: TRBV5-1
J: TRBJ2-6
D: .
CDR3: CASSFTGPGANVLTF
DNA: TGCGCCAGCAGCTTTACAGGGCCTGGGGCCAACGTCCTGACTTTC

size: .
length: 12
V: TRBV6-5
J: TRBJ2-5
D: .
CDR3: CASSSVGETQYF
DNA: TGTGCCAGCAGTTCCGTAGGAGAGACCCAGTACTTC

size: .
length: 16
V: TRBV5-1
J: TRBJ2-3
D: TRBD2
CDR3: CASSLLTGGGTDTQYF
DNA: TGCGCCAGCAGCTTGCTTACGGGGGGTGGCACAGATACGCAGTATTTT

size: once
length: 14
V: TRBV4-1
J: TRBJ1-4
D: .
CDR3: CASQNQGLNEKLFF
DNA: TGCGCCAGCCAAAACCAGGGCCTTAATGAAAAACTGTTTTTT

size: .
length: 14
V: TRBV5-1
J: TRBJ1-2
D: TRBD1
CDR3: CASSLETGPSGYTF
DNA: TGCGCCAGCAGCTTGGAGACAGGGCCCTCTGGCTACACCTTC

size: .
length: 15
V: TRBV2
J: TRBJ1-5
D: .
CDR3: CASSWDPASNQPQHF
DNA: TGTGCCAGCAGTTGGGACCCAGCGAGCAATCAGCCCCAGCATTTT